The 3 T cell receptor beta chains below were found in one sample sequenced in a study of Ad26.COV2.S vaccination and SARS-CoV-2 variants. Sample treatment: roughly 19 received Ad26.COV2.S at low or high dose, single or two shots; about 5 received placebo; per-sample allocation not given. Following the first vaccine or placebo injection, samples were taken on day 63. TCRdb keeps only in-frame clones here, not all; method: immunoSEQ multiplex PCR. The table includes roughly 240,000 clones, approximately 87% detected once. Sequencing was performed on peripheral blood, taken in a trial of Ad26.COV2.S vaccine versus placebo. Receptor source: a person between 18 and 65 years old who received the Ad26.COV2.S COVID-19 vaccine or a placebo.

The CDR3 DNA reads as TGTGCCACCAGTGAGGGTCTCTTTAATGAAAAACTGTTTTTT. Translation: CATSEGLFNEKLFF. This sequence joins TRBV24-1 and TRBJ1-4; D is undetermined. CDR3 length equals 14 residues. The ends were cut back, 4 bases at V and 4 bases at J, with 9 bases in the middle. Germline CDR1 reads KGHDR; CDR2 reads SFDVKD.

The V call is TRBV29-1, the J call TRBJ2-1, with a tentative D call TRBD2 (6 bases). V was clipped by 0 bases and J by 0 bases, with 15 bases between them. The CDR3 has 17 residues. CDR1 is SQVTM, CDR2 ANQGSEA, per germline. This chain's CDR3 is CSVEDRLSGSSYNEQFF. The DNA of the CDR3 is TGCAGCGTTGAAGACCGTCTTAGCGGATCCTCCTACAATGAGCAGTTCTTC.

This clone was recorded once. The chain is built from TRBV28 and TRBJ2-3; 7 bases are shared with TRBD2. V lost 8 bases, J lost 2 bases, and 7 bases stayed unmatched. The CDR3 has 14 amino acids. Germline V gene data show CDR1 as MDHEN and CDR2 as SYDVKM. The CDR3 region is CASRASGNTDTQYF. For the CDR3, the DNA is TGTGCCAGCCGGGCTAGCGGTAACACAGATACGCAGTATTTT.